This T cell receptor (beta chain) was found in a study of T-cell memory formation after mild COVID-19. At the level of the study: Across donors, TCR clusters were largely donor specific. Broader study findings: Memory cells collected pre-infection included some clones that later responded, suggesting cross-reactive memory joined. While clones contracting from day 15 to 85 were balanced between CD4 and CD8, later expanders leaned CD4+.

This clonotype was seen many times. No antigen is known for it. TCRdb fed the 5' RACE reads into MiXCR, producing one record per CDR3 protein. This sample has approximately 390,000 distinct CDR3 sequences, with 16% found just once. V dropped 4 bases and J dropped 3 bases, with 13 bases sitting between them. CDR1 and CDR2 (germline): LGHNA, YSLEER. CDR3 length: 14 amino acids. The chain employs TRBV4-3 and TRBJ2-7; a weak D match, TRBD1 (6 bases). The specimen was PBMCs or a T cell subset sorted from them (not recorded which). The TCR originated in a man between 18 and 29 years old who had mild COVID-19 (a few samples of this study predate the infection). Cell type and time point are not known. CDR3 coding DNA: TGCGCCAGCAGCCGAGAGACAGGTCTCTACGAGCAGTACTTC. Protein sequence: CASSRETGLYEQYF.